The TCR beta chain described here comes from a study of T cells in Graves' hyperthyroidism and ophthalmopathy. The CDR3 regions of TCR beta were amplified from RNA transcripts. The HTBI primer set drove a first-round RT-PCR of the TCR CDR3. TCRdb recomputed calls from the multiplex PCR reads with MiXCR, one row per CDR3 protein. The sample lists some 550,000 distinct CDR3 sequences; less than 25% were seen once. CDR1 PRHDT and CDR2 FYEKMQ come from the germline V gene (reference sequence). The V end lost 3 bases, the J end lost 2 bases, and 11 bases lay between the germline ends. This CDR3 has 15 amino acids. Hyperthyroidism was newly diagnosed in patients aged 18 to 65 (duration under 2 months). Study observations and caveats: Also found in blood were most expanded thyroid clonotypes above 0.001.

Comment on this clonotype: The antigen is unknown.

V and J are TRBV13 and TRBJ1-5; D remains ambiguous. This receptor was taken from a man aged 18 to 29 with Graves' hyperthyroidism. Sequences were obtained from blood. The CDR3: CASSLLAEGNQPQHF. In DNA, the CDR3 is TGTGCCAGCAGCTTGCTAGCGGAGGGCAATCAGCCCCAGCATTTT.